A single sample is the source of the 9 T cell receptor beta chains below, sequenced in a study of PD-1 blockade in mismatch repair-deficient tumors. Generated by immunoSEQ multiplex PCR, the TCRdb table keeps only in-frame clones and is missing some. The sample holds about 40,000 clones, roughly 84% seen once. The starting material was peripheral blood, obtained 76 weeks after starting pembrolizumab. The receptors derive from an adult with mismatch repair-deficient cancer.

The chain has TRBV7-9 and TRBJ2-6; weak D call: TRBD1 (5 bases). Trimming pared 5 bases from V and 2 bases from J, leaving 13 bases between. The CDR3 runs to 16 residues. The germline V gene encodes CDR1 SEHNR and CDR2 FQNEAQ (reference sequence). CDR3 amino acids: CASSPPQGAGANVLTF. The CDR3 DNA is TGTGCCAGCAGCCCACCACAAGGGGCTGGGGCCAACGTCCTGACTTTC.

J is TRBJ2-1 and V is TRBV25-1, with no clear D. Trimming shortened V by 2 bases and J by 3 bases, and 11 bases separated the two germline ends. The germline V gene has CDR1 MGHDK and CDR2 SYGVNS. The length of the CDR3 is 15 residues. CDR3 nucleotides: TGTGCCAGCAGTGAAGGTCTAGGGCTCTACAATGAGCAGTTCTTC. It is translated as CASSEGLGLYNEQFF.

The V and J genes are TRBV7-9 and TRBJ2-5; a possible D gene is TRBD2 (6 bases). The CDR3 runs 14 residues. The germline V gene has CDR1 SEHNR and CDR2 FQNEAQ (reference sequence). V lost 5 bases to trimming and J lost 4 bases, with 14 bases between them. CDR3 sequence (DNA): TGTGCCAGCAGCCCCCCAGAGGGACTAGAGACCCAGTACTTC. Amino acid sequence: CASSPPEGLETQYF.

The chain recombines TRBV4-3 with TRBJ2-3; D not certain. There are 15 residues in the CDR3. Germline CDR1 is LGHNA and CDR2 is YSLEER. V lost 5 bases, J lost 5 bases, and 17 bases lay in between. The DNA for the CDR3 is TGCGCCAGCAGCGCAAGCCCCGCGTATGGAGATACGCAGTATTTT. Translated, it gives CASSASPAYGDTQYF.

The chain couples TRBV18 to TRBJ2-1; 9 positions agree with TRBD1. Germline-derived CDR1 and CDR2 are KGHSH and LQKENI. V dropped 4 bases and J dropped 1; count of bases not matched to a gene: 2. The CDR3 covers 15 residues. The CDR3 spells CASSQDRGSYNEQFF. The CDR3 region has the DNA TGTGCCAGCTCACAAGACAGGGGGTCCTACAATGAGCAGTTCTTC.

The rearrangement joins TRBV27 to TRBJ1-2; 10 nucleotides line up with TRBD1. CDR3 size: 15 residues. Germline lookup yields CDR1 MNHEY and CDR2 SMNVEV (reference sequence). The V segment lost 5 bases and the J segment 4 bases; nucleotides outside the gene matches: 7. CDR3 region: CASSRTGGGGYGYTF. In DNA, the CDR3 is TGTGCCAGCAGTAGGACAGGGGGAGGCGGCTATGGCTACACCTTC.

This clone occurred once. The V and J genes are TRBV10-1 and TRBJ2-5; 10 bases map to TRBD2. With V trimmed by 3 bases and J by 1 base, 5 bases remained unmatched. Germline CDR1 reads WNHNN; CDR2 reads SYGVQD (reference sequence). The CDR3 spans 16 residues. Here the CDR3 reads CASSDVASGSQETQYF. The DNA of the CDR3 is TGCGCCAGCAGTGATGTGGCTAGCGGGAGCCAAGAGACCCAGTACTTC.

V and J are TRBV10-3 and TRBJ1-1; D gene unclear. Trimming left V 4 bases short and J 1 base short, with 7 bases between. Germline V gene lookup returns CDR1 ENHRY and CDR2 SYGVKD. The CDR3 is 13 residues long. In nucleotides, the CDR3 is TGTGCCATCAGTGTTGCAGCGAACACTGAAGCTTTCTTT. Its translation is CAISVAANTEAFF.

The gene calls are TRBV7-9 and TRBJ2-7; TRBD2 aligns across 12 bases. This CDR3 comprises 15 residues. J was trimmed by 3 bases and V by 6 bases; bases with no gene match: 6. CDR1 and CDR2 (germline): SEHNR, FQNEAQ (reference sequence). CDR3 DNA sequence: TGTGCCAGCAGTTCTAGCGGGAGGGGATTCTACGAGCAGTACTTC. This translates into CASSSSGRGFYEQYF.